These 12 T cell receptor beta chains came from one sample sequenced in a study of shared clonotypes between healthy human individuals. The assay was immunoSEQ multiplex PCR, and TCRdb's table has in-frame clones only and misses some. This table has about 1 million clones, 78% appearing once. Specimen: memory CD4+ T cells from PBMCs. Subset reported: CD45RA-negative fraction. Receptors were obtained from a man younger than 35 in good health. Some clones in this sample may be carry-over from other donors' samples.

This clone came up a few times. CDR3 in amino acids: CASIRPGQGLYGYTF. The DNA for the CDR3 is TGTGCCAGCATTCGCCCGGGACAGGGGCTTTATGGCTACACCTTC. The chain couples TRBV6-1 to TRBJ1-2; 10 bases are a match to TRBD1. The CDR3 extends over 15 amino acids. Germline V gene data show CDR1 as MNHNS and CDR2 as SASEGT. The V gene end was trimmed by 7 bases and the J gene end by 5 bases; junction bases not matched to a gene: 10.

This clone showed up just a few times. V usage is TRBV18 and J usage is TRBJ2-7; D may be TRBD1 (7 bases). CDR3 size: 13 residues. Germline values: CDR1 KGHSH, CDR2 LQKENI. V was pared by 3 bases and J by 6 bases, with 12 bases between. CDR3 nucleotides: TGTGCCAGCTCACCGAGGCGGGACAGCGAGCAGTACTTC. As protein: CASSPRRDSEQYF.

The rearrangement links TRBV5-8 to TRBJ1-4; 7 nucleotides align to TRBD1. CDR3 length: 16 residues. V shed 0 bases and J 5 bases; nucleotides not matched to a gene: 7. Germline-derived CDR1 and CDR2 are SGHTS and YDEGEE. CDR3 nucleotides: TGTGCCAGCAGCTTGGGGCCGGGACAGCTAAATGAAAAACTGTTTTTT. Amino acids: CASSLGPGQLNEKLFF.

This clone was picked up a small number of times. Other nucleotide sequences from this sample produce the same CDR3. This chain joins TRBV9 and TRBJ2-1; 8 bases match TRBD2. Germline V lookup: CDR1 SGDLS, CDR2 YYNGEE. Trimming removed 3 bases from V and 2 bases from J; junction bases left unmatched: 4. The CDR3 sequence is 15 residues long. CDR3 region: CASSESGSAYNEQFF. As DNA, the CDR3 is TGTGCCAGCAGCGAGAGCGGGAGCGCCTACAATGAGCAGTTCTTC. The entire variable domain, with the rest obtained from reference TRBV9 and TRBJ2-1, is as follows: DSGVTQTPKHLITATGQRVTLRCSPRSGDLSVYWYQQSLDQGLQFLIQYYNGEERAKGNILERFSAQQFPDLHSELNLSSLELGDSALYFCASSESGSAYNEQFFGPGTRLTVL.

The CDR3 DNA follows: TGCGCCAGCAGCCTGGGACTAGCGGGGACCTACGAGCAGTACTTC. Its protein product is CASSLGLAGTYEQYF. This chain links TRBV10-2 with TRBJ2-7; TRBD2 agrees at 13 bases. With 6 bases clipped from V and 2 bases from J, the junction kept 4 bases outside the gene matches. The CDR3 covers 15 residues. The germline V gene encodes CDR1 WSHSY and CDR2 SAAADI.

The rearrangement links TRBV7-2 to TRBJ2-5; 8 bases are a match to TRBD2. Germline CDR1 is SGHTA and CDR2 is FQGNSA. This CDR3 is 16 amino acids long. Trimming took 2 bases from V and 3 from J; bases not matched to a gene: 8. The CDR3: CASSLRLFSGKETQYF. Written as DNA, the CDR3 is TGTGCCAGCAGCTTAAGGTTATTTAGCGGGAAAGAGACCCAGTACTTC.

The chain employs TRBV5-6 and TRBJ1-2; TRBD1 aligns across 8 bases. V was pared by 4 bases and J by 8 bases, with 13 bases of the junction left unmatched. The CDR3 extends over 15 amino acids. Germline V gives CDR1 SGHDT, CDR2 YYEEEE. The CDR3 is CASSRTRRGRGGYTF. The CDR3 DNA reads TGTGCCAGCAGCCGGACCCGCAGGGGGCGCGGCGGCTACACCTTC.

The chain links TRBV5-1 to TRBJ2-5, with D unclear. Trimming left V 4 bases short and J 2 bases short, with 9 bases between. The CDR3 sequence is 13 residues long. Germline V gene sequence: CDR1 SGHRS, CDR2 YFSETQ. The CDR3 region is CASSVGPQETQYF. CDR3 sequence (DNA): TGCGCCAGCAGCGTGGGCCCTCAAGAGACCCAGTACTTC.

The rearrangement links TRBV9 to TRBJ2-7; D is unclear. V was trimmed by 0 bases and J by 0 bases, leaving 10 bases between them. This CDR3 is built from 15 residues. Looked up from germline, CDR1 is SGDLS and CDR2 is YYNGEE. CDR3 sequence (DNA): TGTGCCAGCAGCGTAGGCGTCGAAAGCTCCTACGAGCAGTACTTC. It yields the protein CASSVGVESSYEQYF.

This chain connects TRBV7-3 to TRBJ2-2; the match to TRBD2 covers 8 bases. The germline V gene encodes CDR1 SGHTA and CDR2 FQGTGA. V lost 4 bases, J lost 2 bases, and 9 bases stayed unmatched. CDR3 length: 17 residues. The CDR3 protein is CASSSASSGSNTGELFF. The CDR3 bases are TGTGCCAGCAGCTCGGCCTCTAGCGGGTCTAACACCGGGGAGCTGTTTTTT.

This clone was counted once. The V and J genes are TRBV15 and TRBJ2-7, with 8 bases that match TRBD1. The CDR3 is 16 residues long. From germline, CDR1 is LNHNV and CDR2 YYDKDF (reference sequence). Unmatched junction bases numbered 10, after V lost 3 bases and J lost 3 bases. The CDR3 DNA follows: TGTGCCACCAGCAGCCCTGGCGGGACAGGAGTCTACGAGCAGTACTTC. Its protein product is CATSSPGGTGVYEQYF.

The chain joins TRBV28 to TRBJ1-1, with TRBD1 matching over 7 bases. The length of the CDR3 is 14 residues. Germline V gives CDR1 MDHEN, CDR2 SYDVKM. V dropped 8 bases and J dropped 1; count of bases not matched to a gene: 7. The CDR3, as DNA: TGTGCCAGCGCCCCAGGGACAGAGAACACTGAAGCTTTCTTT. Amino acid sequence: CASAPGTENTEAFF.